This T cell receptor beta chain appears in the sequencing data of a study of T-cell reconstitution after alpha-beta-depleted transplantation in children (dated by TCRdb to 2016 to 2017). Looking at the study overall: Using TCR repertoire profiling, the study followed T-cell immune reconstitution in a quantitative way in children after TCRalphabeta/CD19-depleted allogeneic hematopoietic cell transplantation.

On the study overall, not on this receptor specifically: The high TCRbeta diversity at day 60 in some patients was ascribed to recipient T cells and intrathymic progenitors that had survived conditioning. Apparently early alphabetaT-cell count recovery about two months after transplant reportedly relied on only several hundred rapidly expanded clones derived from non-depleted graft cells. The frequencies of hyperexpanded clones fell over the following months, and after one year, T-cell counts and TCRbeta diversity were mostly attributed to newly produced T cells.

The library was made by PCR. Sequencing was carried out with an Illumina HiSeq 2500. Molecular barcoding was employed in the preparation of TCR libraries, with unique molecular identifiers being used to normalize TCRbeta repertoire quantification. In TCRdb, the public reads were trimmed at Q25 with fastp and aligned with MiXCR, with productive beta chains retained. Entries are consolidated by CDR3 protein sequence, retaining the most common genes and DNA. The sample records over 15,000 distinct CDR3 sequences, 12% of which are singletons. 60% to 75% of the sample goes to the ten largest clones. The sample's treatment or condition label is to be understood as: allogeneic hematopoietic cell transplantation with graft depleted of TCRalphabeta T cells and CD19 B cells. Transplant recipients were children who received TCRalphabeta/CD19-depleted allogeneic hematopoietic cell grafts. This clonotype was picked up a small number of times. It has no known antigen specificity. Per-base quality was not reported, and no clone a single base away is much larger than it.

The CDR1 and CDR2 encoded by the germline V gene are SGHTS and YDEGEE. Trimming removed 6 bases from V and 8 bases from J, leaving 14 bases between the germline ends. There are 12 amino acids in the CDR3, from cysteine to phenylalanine inclusive. Just CDR3 DNA is preserved here, 36 bases in frame from base 1. This sequence originates from a boy in the first two years of life who had a stem cell transplant for Wiskott-Aldrich syndrome, so the T cells may come from the graft donor. This specimen consisted of PBMCs, mostly from graft donor cells, obtained 180 days after TCRalphabeta/CD19-depleted stem cell transplant. The receptor chain draws on TRBV5-8 and TRBJ1-2; the D gene identity is not certain. CDR3 protein: CASTPPLGGYTF. The nucleotide sequence reads as follows: TGTGCCAGCACCCCCCCGTTAGGGGGCTACACCTTC.